This T cell receptor beta chain was identified in a study of blood T cell repertoires in COVID-19. Trimming took 7 bases from V and 3 from J, leaving 16 bases between them. The CDR3 spans 15 residues. Germline V gene sequence: CDR1 SNHLY, CDR2 FYNNEI. The data were produced by immunoSEQ multiplex PCR, yet TCRdb's version contains in-frame clones alone and is incomplete. The sample comprises 250,000 to 350,000 clones, roughly 80% of which are singletons, and 15% to 17% rests with the top ten. This clone was seen just once. The rearrangement uses TRBV2 and TRBJ1-5, with D uncertain. Specimen: peripheral blood. This TCR came from a person aged 70 to 79 with COVID-19, enrolled during active disease. The CDR3 region is CASKVEGRNNQPQHF. CDR3 sequence (DNA): TGTGCCAGCAAAGTGGAGGGAAGGAACAATCAGCCCCAGCATTTT.